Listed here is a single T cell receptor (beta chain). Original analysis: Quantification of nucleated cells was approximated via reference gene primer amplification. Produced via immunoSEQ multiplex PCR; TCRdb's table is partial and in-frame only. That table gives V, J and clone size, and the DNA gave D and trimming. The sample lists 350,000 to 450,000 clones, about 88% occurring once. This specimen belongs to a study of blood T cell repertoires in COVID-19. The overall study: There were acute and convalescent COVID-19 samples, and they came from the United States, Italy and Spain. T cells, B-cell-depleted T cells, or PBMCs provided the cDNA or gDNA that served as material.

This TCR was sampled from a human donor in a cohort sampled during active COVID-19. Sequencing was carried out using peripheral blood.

CDR3 in amino acids: CASSPGLAGAASTDTQYF. Here the CDR3 DNA reads TGTGCCAGCAGCCCCGGACTAGCGGGGGCAGCTAGCACAGATACGCAGTATTTT. The gene calls are TRBV7-3 and TRBJ2-3, with TRBD2 identical over 13 bases. V lost 5 bases to trimming and J lost 0 bases; unmatched junction nucleotides: 8. The germline V gene encodes CDR1 SGHTA and CDR2 FQGTGA. CDR3 length equals 18 residues.